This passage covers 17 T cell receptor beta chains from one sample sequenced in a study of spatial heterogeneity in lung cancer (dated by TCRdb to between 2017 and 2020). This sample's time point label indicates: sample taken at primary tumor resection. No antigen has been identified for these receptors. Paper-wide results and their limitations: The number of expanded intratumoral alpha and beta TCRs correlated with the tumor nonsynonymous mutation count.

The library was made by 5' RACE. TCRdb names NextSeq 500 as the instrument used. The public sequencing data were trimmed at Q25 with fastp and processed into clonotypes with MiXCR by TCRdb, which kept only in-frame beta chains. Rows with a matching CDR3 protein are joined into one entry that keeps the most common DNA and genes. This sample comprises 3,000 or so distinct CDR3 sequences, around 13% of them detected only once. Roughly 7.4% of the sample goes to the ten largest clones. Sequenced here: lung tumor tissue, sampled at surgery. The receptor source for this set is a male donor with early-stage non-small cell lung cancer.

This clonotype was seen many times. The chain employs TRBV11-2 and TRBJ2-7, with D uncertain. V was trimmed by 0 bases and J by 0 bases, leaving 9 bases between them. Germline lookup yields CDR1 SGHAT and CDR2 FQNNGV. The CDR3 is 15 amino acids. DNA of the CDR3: TGTGCCAGCAGCTTAGATAGGACCAGCTCCTACGAGCAGTACTTC. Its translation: CASSLDRTSSYEQYF.

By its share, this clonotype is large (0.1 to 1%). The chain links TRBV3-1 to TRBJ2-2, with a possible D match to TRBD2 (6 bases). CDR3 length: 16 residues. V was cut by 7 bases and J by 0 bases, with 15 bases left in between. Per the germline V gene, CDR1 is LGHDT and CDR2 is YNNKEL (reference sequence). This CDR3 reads CASNRLGTSNTGELFF. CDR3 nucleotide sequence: TGTGCCAGCAACAGGCTCGGGACTTCGAACACCGGGGAGCTGTTTTTT.

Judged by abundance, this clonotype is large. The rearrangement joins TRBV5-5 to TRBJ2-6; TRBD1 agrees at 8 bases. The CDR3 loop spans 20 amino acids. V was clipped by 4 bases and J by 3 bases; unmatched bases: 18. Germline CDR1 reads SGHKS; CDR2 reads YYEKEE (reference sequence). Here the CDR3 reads CASSPLLGQGASLGANVLTF. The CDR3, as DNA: TGTGCCAGCAGCCCGCTCCTCGGACAGGGAGCGTCTCTTGGGGCCAACGTCCTGACTTTC.

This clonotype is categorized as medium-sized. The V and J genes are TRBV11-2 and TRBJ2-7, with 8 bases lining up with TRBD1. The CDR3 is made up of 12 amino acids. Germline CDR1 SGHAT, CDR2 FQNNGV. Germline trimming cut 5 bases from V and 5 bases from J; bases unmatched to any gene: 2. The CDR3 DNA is TGTGCCAGCAGCCCAGGGGGCCACGAGCAGTACTTC. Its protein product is CASSPGGHEQYF.

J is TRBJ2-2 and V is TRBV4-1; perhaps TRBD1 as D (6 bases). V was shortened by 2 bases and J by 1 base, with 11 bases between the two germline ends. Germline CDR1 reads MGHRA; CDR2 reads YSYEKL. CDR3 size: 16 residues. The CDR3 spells CASSQTGTLNTGELFF. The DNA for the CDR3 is TGCGCCAGCAGCCAAACCGGGACATTGAACACCGGGGAGCTGTTTTTT.

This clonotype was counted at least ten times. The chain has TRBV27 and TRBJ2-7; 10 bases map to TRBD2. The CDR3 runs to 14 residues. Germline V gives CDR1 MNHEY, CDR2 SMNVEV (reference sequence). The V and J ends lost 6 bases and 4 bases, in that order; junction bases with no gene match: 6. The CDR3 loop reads CASSPGLADYEQYF. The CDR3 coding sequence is TGTGCCAGCAGCCCCGGACTAGCGGATTACGAGCAGTACTTC.

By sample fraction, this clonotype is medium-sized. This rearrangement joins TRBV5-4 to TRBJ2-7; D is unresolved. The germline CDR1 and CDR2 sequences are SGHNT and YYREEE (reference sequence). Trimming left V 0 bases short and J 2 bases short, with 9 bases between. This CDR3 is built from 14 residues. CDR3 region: CASSLEQFAYEQYF. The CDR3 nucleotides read TGTGCCAGCAGCTTGGAACAGTTTGCCTACGAGCAGTACTTC.

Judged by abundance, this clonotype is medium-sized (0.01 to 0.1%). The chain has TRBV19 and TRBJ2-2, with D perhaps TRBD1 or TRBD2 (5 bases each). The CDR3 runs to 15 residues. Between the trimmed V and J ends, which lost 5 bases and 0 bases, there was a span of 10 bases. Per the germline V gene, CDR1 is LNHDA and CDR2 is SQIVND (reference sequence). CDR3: CASSPGTSNTGELFF. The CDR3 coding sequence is TGTGCCAGTAGTCCTGGGACCTCGAACACCGGGGAGCTGTTTTTT.

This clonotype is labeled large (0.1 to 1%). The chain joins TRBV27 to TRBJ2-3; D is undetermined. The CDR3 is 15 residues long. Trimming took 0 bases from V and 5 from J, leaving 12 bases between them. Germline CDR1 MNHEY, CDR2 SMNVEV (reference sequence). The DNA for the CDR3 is TGTGCCAGCAGTTTATCGTACGGCGGCCAAGATACGCAGTATTTT. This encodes CASSLSYGGQDTQYF.

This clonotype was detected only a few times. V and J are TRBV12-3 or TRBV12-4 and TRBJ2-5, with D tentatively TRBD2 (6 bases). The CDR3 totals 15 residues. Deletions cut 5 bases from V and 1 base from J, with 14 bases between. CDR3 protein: CASSAAGTPQETQYF. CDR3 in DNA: TGTGCCAGCAGTGCCGCGGGGACTCCCCAAGAGACCCAGTACTTC.

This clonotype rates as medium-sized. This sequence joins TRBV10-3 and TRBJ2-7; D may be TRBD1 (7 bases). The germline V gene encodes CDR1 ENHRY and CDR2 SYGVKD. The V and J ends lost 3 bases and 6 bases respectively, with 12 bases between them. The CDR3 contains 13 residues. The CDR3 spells CAISEAGGGEQYF. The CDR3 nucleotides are TGTGCCATCAGTGAAGCAGGGGGAGGCGAGCAGTACTTC.

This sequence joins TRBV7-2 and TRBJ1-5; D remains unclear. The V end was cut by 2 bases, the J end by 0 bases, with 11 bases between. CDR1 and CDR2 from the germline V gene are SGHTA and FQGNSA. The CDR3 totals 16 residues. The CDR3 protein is CASSLSSRRSNQPQHF. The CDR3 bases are TGTGCCAGCAGCTTATCCTCAAGGCGTAGCAATCAGCCCCAGCATTTT.

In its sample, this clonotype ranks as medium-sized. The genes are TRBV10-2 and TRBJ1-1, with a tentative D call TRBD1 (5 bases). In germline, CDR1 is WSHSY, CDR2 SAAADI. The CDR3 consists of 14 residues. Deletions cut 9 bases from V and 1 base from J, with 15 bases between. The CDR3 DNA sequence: TGCGCCAGTCGCCCGGGACCCTCGAACACTGAAGCTTTCTTT. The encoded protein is CASRPGPSNTEAFF.

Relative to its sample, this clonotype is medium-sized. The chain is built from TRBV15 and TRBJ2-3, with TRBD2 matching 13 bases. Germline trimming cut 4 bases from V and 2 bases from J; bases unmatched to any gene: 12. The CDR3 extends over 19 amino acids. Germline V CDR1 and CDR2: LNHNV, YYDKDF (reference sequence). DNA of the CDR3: TGTGCCACCAGCACCCTTTTCTGGACTAGCGGGGGTAACACAGATACGCAGTATTTT. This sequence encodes CATSTLFWTSGGNTDTQYF.

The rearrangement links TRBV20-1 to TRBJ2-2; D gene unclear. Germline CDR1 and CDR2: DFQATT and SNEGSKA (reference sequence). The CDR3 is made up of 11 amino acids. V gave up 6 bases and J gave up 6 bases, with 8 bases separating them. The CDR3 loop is CSAKSPGELFF. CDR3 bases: TGCAGTGCCAAGAGTCCCGGGGAGCTGTTTTTT.

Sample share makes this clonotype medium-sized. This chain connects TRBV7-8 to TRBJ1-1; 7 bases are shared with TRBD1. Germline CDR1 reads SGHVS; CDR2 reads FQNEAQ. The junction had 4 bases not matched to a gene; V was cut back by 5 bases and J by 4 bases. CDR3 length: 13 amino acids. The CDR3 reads CASSRQGGTEAFF. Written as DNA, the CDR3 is TGTGCCAGCAGCCGACAGGGTGGCACTGAAGCTTTCTTT.

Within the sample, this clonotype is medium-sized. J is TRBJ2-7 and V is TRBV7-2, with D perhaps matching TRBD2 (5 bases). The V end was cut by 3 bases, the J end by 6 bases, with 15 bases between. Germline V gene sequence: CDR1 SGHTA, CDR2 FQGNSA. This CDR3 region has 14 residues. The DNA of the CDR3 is TGTGCCAGCAGCTTTGGAGGATCGGTTTTCGAGCAGTACTTC. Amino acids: CASSFGGSVFEQYF. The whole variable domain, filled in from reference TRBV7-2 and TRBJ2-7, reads GAGVSQSPSNKVTEKGKDVELRCDPISGHTALYWYRQSLGQGLEFLIYFQGNSAPDKSGLPSDRFSAERTGGSVSTLTIQRTQQEDSAVYLCASSFGGSVFEQYFGPGTRLTVT.